The clone carrying this T cell receptor (beta chain) has at least ten counts. TCRdb itself ran the RT-PCR reads through MiXCR, one entry per CDR3 protein. The data show about 680,000 distinct CDR3 sequences, about 14% seen once. The CDR3 is 15 residues long. Germline CDR1 reads SEHNR; CDR2 reads FQNEAQ (reference sequence). With 4 bases removed from V and 7 bases from J, the gap between germline ends came to 19 bases. Sequenced: memory CD4+ T cells from blood. The TCR was taken from a female donor in good health, serving as a healthy control. This chain uses TRBV7-9 with TRBJ1-2, with D unclear. The CDR3, as DNA: TGTGCCAGCAGCTCGACTCTAGGACTGGGTGGTGGCTACACCTTC. Its translation is CASSSTLGLGGGYTF.